This T cell receptor beta chain was recovered during a study of T cells in Graves' hyperthyroidism and ophthalmopathy. Study conclusions and caveats: The model foresaw ophthalmopathy a median around 6 months prior to onset.

Germline V gene data show CDR1 as MNHNS and CDR2 as SASEGT. Germline trimming cut 4 bases from V and 9 bases from J; bases unmatched to any gene: 10. The CDR3 totals 15 residues. Template material for amplifying TCR beta CDR3 regions consisted of RNA transcripts. The HTBI primer set was used in a first-round RT-PCR of the TCR CDR3. TCRdb ran MiXCR on the multiplex PCR reads and lists one entry per CDR3 protein. The repertoire holds 610,000 or so distinct CDR3 sequences, with 35% to 55% as singletons. As for this clonotype: What it binds is unknown.

Hyperthyroidism was newly diagnosed in patients aged 18 to 65 (duration under 2 months). The gene calls are TRBV6-1 and TRBJ1-5; the match to TRBD1 covers 9 bases. The receptor's source is a woman younger than 35 with Graves' hyperthyroidism. Sequencing was done on a sample of peripheral blood or thyroid tissue (not recorded which). Here the CDR3 DNA reads TGTGCCAGCAGTGGGGGGCGACAGGGGGATCTGCCCCAGCATTTT. Its translation is CASSGGRQGDLPQHF.